The source of this TCR beta chain is a study of CD8 T cells in Susac syndrome. This clonotype was seen once. Roughly 0.45 to 1 ug RNA was reverse transcribed with random hexamers. The CDR3 of TCR beta was amplified by immunoSEQ multiplex PCR across 54 Vbeta and 13 Jbeta. TCRdb re-called the immunoSEQ multiplex PCR reads through MiXCR, storing one row per CDR3 protein. The sample consists of roughly 200,000 distinct CDR3 sequences, roughly 94% of them appearing once. Peripheral blood CD8+ and CD4+ T cells were profiled by TCR beta sequencing. Controls were healthy donors (matched for age and sex). Looked up from germline, CDR1 is SQVTM and CDR2 is ANQGSEA. This CDR3 comprises 13 residues. V was trimmed by 0 bases and J by 6 bases, leaving 11 bases between them.

The clonotype was recovered from a human donor in good health. J is TRBJ1-1 and V is TRBV29-1; no reliable D call. Input material: CD4+ T cells from PBMCs. CDR3 nucleotide sequence: TGCAGCGTTGAAGATCCACGGAATCCTGAAGCTTTCTTT. Translating gives CSVEDPRNPEAFF.